The TCR beta chain under discussion was sequenced for a study of neoadjuvant nivolumab and ipilimumab in lung cancer. As for this clone: Its specificity is unknown.

Whole-study results and caveats: TCR receptors were sequenced in few samples.

This CDR3 is 13 amino acids long. Germline CDR1 is LNHDA and CDR2 is SQIVND (reference sequence). V dropped 3 bases and J dropped 5 bases, with 8 bases sitting between them. Assay used: immunoSEQ multiplex PCR; TCRdb lists only in-frame clones, some missing. The sample has fewer than 4,500 clones, roughly four fifths seen once; the top ten hold around 5.2%. This chain links TRBV19 with TRBJ1-5; no clear D gene. This TCR was recovered from an adult with non-small cell lung cancer. Some clones in this sample may be carry-over from other donors' samples. The sample in question was normal lung tissue adjacent to the tumor, obtained after neoadjuvant nivolumab, alone or with ipilimumab, at or shortly before surgery. In DNA form, the CDR3 reads TGTGCCAGTAGTATGGATCGGGATCAGCCCCAGCATTTT. This sequence encodes CASSMDRDQPQHF.